These 2 T cell receptor beta chains came from one sample sequenced in a study of glioma-infiltrating T cells after dendritic cell vaccination. Assay: immunoSEQ multiplex PCR; the TCRdb copy retains only in-frame clones and omits some. The sample includes some 90,000 clones, over 75% of them seen just once. Documented time point: after dendritic cell vaccination, including at tumor progression/relapse. Sample: blood, taken after dendritic cell vaccination. These receptors were taken from a human donor with glioblastoma.

The rearrangement joins TRBV4-1 to TRBJ2-3; 13 bases are a match to TRBD2. The CDR3 totals 17 residues. Germline loops: CDR1 MGHRA, CDR2 YSYEKL. V was clipped by 4 bases and J by 6 bases; unmatched bases: 10. CDR3: CASSLQLAGGPVDTQYF. CDR3 nucleotides: TGCGCCAGCAGCCTTCAACTAGCGGGGGGGCCGGTCGATACGCAGTATTTT.

This rearrangement joins TRBV2 to TRBJ2-1, with 9 bases matching TRBD1. Germline V lookup: CDR1 SNHLY, CDR2 FYNNEI. CDR3 length equals 16 residues. Trimming removed 4 bases from V and 8 bases from J; junction bases left unmatched: 12. The CDR3 region has the DNA TGTGCCAGCAGTGTCACACAGGGGGCGCAGGGCCATGAGCAGTTCTTC. The encoded protein is CASSVTQGAQGHEQFF. The full variable domain, rest sourced from reference TRBV2 and TRBJ2-1, is EPEVTQTPSHQVTQMGQEVILRCVPISNHLYFYWYRQILGQKVEFLVSFYNNEISEKSEIFDDQFSVERPDGSNFTLKIRSTKLEDSAMYFCASSVTQGAQGHEQFFGPGTRLTVL.